This paragraph covers one TCR beta chain sequence. It has no known antigen specificity. Base qualities are missing; no much larger clone stands one base away. In the paper's terms, the time point label means: 20-29 weeks after completion of therapy. Solid-organ transplant recipients with drug-resistant/recurrent cytomegalovirus were included as patients. Ten trial participants were selected for repertoire analysis based on availability of post-therapy peripheral blood mononuclear cells. Viable CD3+CD8+CD4- lymphocytes were isolated from PBMCs by sorting on a BD FACSAria III. Genomic DNA was extracted from sorted cells with the Qiagen DNeasy Kit. The immunoSEQ two-step, bias-controlled multiplex PCR assay was used to amplify TRB CDR3 regions from genomic DNA. CDR3 libraries were sequenced on an Illumina NextSeq 500. Regarding the original processing steps: The immunoSEQ Analyzer platform handled the initial alignment and bioinformatics, which included bias normalization against synthetic CDR3 analogs. V, D and J gene annotation followed the IMGT database definitions. Additional TRBV analyses were carried out with default settings in VDJtools version 1.1.10 and the R package tcR version 2.2.1.11. For the GLIPH analysis, version 1.0 was run with default settings. To test for significant clonotype frequency changes in CDR3 sequences with at least 5 reads, a 2-sided binomial test with Benjamini-Hochberg correction (alpha = 0.01) was used. The source is immuneACCESS, and TCRdb retained only in-frame sequences with V and J called. Part of the clones is not carried over; for the studies checked, unresolved V genes explain less than half of this, and the remainder is unexplained. That table gives V, J and clone size, and the DNA gave D and trimming. The sample has about 21,000 clones on record, roughly 84% of them singletons. 30% to 40% of the sample is taken by the ten largest.

This entry is derived from a study of T cell therapy after organ transplantation (dated by TCRdb to the late 2010s). Background for the entire study: The therapy products consisted of autologous CMV-specific T cells grown in vitro for around 2 weeks using a peptide pool of 30 HLA class I and II CMV epitopes. Patients received a median of 1.92 x 10^8 CMV-specific T cells across 2 to 6 intravenous infusions. A follow-up TRBV repertoire analysis was performed on an open-label phase I trial of autologous CMV-specific adoptive T cell therapy in solid-organ transplant recipients. Each patient got up to 6 T cell doses, given every 2 weeks, and was then monitored for approximately 30 weeks after finishing therapy. Long-term post-therapy samples were obtainable from only about 75% of the 10 patients. Of the roughly 10 patients, eight were classified as clinical responders and two were classified as nonresponders. Blood samples for the long-term post-therapy time point were collected 20 to 29 weeks after therapy was completed.

The investigation overall reported the following: Fold change in CD8 clonality after therapy was inversely correlated with pretherapy clonality, suggesting that less biased repertoires were more receptive to remodeling. Post-therapy reconstitution appeared to include both transferred clonotypes and endogenous clonotypes not detected in the therapy products. Assessment of confounders such as concurrent antirejection and antiviral medications was prevented by the small cohort. Reduced sample coverage from poor CD8+ T cell yield may be reflected in the few expansions detected in nonresponders. Before therapy, nonresponders had marked clonal expansions, and their repertoires changed minimally after therapy.

CDR1 MNHEY and CDR2 SMNVEV are derived from the germline V gene (reference sequence). The CDR3 goes from the cysteine to the phenylalanine over 14 residues. Left in the record is the CDR3 DNA by itself, 42 bases read in frame from the first base. V gives up 6 bases and J gives up 2 bases, and the segment between their germline ends measures 14 bases. Sample: CD8+ T cells from blood, taken after autologous CMV-specific T cell therapy. The rearrangement combines TRBV27 with TRBJ2-7; there is no confident call for the D gene. This TCR was recovered from a human patient who had received a solid organ transplant and had CMV disease. Post transplant, some T cells may arise from the graft donor. At the DNA level, the sequence is TGTGCCAGCAGGACTTACTCCTTGGCCTACGAGCAGTACTTC. It translates to CASRTYSLAYEQYF.